Presented here are 17 T cell receptor beta chains from one specimen sequenced in a study of T cell repertoires in cytomegalovirus infection. TCRdb re-called the reads with MiXCR, one entry per CDR3 protein. The sample shows approximately 500,000 distinct CDR3 sequences, approximately 25% of them seen only once. The sequencing input was PBMCs. These receptors were collected from a human donor in good health (CMV status not recorded). Some clones in this sample may be carry-over from other donors' samples.

This clonotype was counted once. The chain combines TRBV2 with TRBJ2-6; D gene uncertain. The CDR3 consists of 14 residues. Deletions cut 7 bases from V and 0 bases from J, with 7 bases between. From germline, CDR1 is SNHLY and CDR2 FYNNEI. Here the CDR3 DNA reads TGTGCCAGCACTTCGCTCTCTGGGGCCAACGTCCTGACTTTC. Its translation: CASTSLSGANVLTF.

This chain joins TRBV15 and TRBJ2-1, with 9 positions matching TRBD2. J lost 1 base, V lost 3 bases, and 7 bases had no gene match. Germline-derived CDR1 and CDR2 are LNHNV and YYDKDF (reference sequence). The CDR3 is made up of 17 amino acids. CDR3: CATSSPRLADSYNEQFF. The CDR3 region has the DNA TGTGCCACCAGCAGCCCACGACTAGCGGATTCCTACAATGAGCAGTTCTTC.

This clonotype was counted ten times or more. The J gene is TRBJ1-1, the V gene TRBV5-4; D is undetermined. V lost 5 bases to trimming and J lost 0 bases, with 5 bases between them. The germline V gene has CDR1 SGHNT and CDR2 YYREEE (reference sequence). CDR3 size: 12 residues. CDR3 residues: CASSQVNTEAFF. The CDR3 nucleotides read TGTGCCAGCAGTCAGGTGAACACTGAAGCTTTCTTT.

This clonotype showed up just once. CDR3 sequence: CASSETGELFF. The CDR3 nucleotides read TGTGCCAGTAGTGAGACCGGGGAGCTGTTTTTT. V and J are TRBV19 and TRBJ2-2; D remains ambiguous. Deletions cut 5 bases from V and 5 bases from J, with 3 bases between. Germline V gives CDR1 LNHDA, CDR2 SQIVND (reference sequence). This CDR3 has 11 residues.

This clonotype has only a few counts. The CDR3 sequence: CASRLAGGPETQYF. CDR3 DNA sequence: TGTGCCAGCCGACTCGCGGGAGGCCCCGAGACCCAGTACTTC. The chain employs TRBV28 and TRBJ2-5, with 8 bases matching TRBD2. The CDR3 is made up of 14 amino acids. V was clipped by 8 bases and J by 5 bases; unmatched bases: 10. Germline lookup yields CDR1 MDHEN and CDR2 SYDVKM.

This clonotype was counted a few times. The chain employs TRBV29-1 and TRBJ1-5; 7 positions match TRBD1. The germline V gene encodes CDR1 SQVTM and CDR2 ANQGSEA. The CDR3 covers 15 residues. Trimming removed 6 bases from V and 0 bases from J; junction bases left unmatched: 8. This CDR3 reads CSVTGQLDSNQPQHF. The CDR3 bases are TGCAGCGTCACGGGACAGCTTGATAGCAATCAGCCCCAGCATTTT.

In DNA form, the CDR3 reads TGTGCCAGCAGTACGGGGTTTAGCGGGGCCTCCTACGAGCAGTACTTC. Translation: CASSTGFSGASYEQYF. This chain uses TRBV28 with TRBJ2-7, with 8 bases identical to TRBD2. This CDR3 is 16 amino acids long. V shed 5 bases, J shed 0 bases, and the junction held 9 bases outside the gene matches. Germline assignment: CDR1 MDHEN and CDR2 SYDVKM.

This clonotype turned up a few times. The rearrangement links TRBV6-1 to TRBJ2-6, with 9 positions matching TRBD2. The CDR3 extends over 17 amino acids. The trim removed 7 bases at V and 0 bases at J, leaving 7 bases unmatched. Germline CDR1 MNHNS, CDR2 SASEGT. This CDR3 is CASTRGGVSSGANVLTF. Written as DNA, the CDR3 is TGTGCCAGCACCCGCGGGGGGGTAAGCTCTGGGGCCAACGTCCTGACTTTC.

J is TRBJ1-6 and V is TRBV6-2 or TRBV6-3; D is undetermined. Trimming removed 8 bases from V and 8 bases from J, with 7 bases in between. From germline, CDR1 is MNHEY and CDR2 SVGEGT. The CDR3 length is 11 residues. Here the CDR3 DNA reads TGTGCCAGCCGGAATGATTCACCCCTCCACTTT. It translates to CASRNDSPLHF.

This clonotype appeared a few times. The chain is built from TRBV2 and TRBJ2-7; 9 bases are a match to TRBD2. Trimming removed 6 bases from V and 0 bases from J; junction bases left unmatched: 3. CDR1 is SNHLY, CDR2 FYNNEI, per germline. The CDR3 covers 14 residues. CDR3 DNA sequence: TGTGCCAGCAGGGGACTAGCTATCTCCTACGAGCAGTACGTC. Protein: CASRGLAISYEQYV.

This clonotype was counted ten times or more. The rearrangement links TRBV11-2 to TRBJ1-5; weak D call: TRBD1 (5 bases). The germline gives CDR1 SGHAT, CDR2 FQNNGV. CDR3 size: 15 residues. Deletions cut 5 bases from V and 6 bases from J, with 17 bases between. CDR3 coding DNA: TGTGCCAGCAGCCTTGGGGCAGGCAAAGGTCAGCCCCAGCATTTT. Translation gives CASSLGAGKGQPQHF.

About this clonotype: The junction and the germline gene differ at one end; a read error may be behind it. CDR3 nucleotide sequence: TGTGCCAGCAGCCCCACGGGGCCCTATGGCCACACCTTC. Translation gives CASSPTGPYGHTF. This chain uses TRBV7-2 with TRBJ1-2, with D possibly matching TRBD1 (5 bases). The CDR3 covers 13 residues. Looked up from germline, CDR1 is SGHTA and CDR2 is FQGNSA.

This clonotype was seen a few times. The chain employs TRBV2 and TRBJ2-2; D is undetermined. The germline V gene encodes CDR1 SNHLY and CDR2 FYNNEI. The CDR3 runs to 14 residues. V was trimmed by 8 bases and J by 3 bases, leaving 13 bases between them. CDR3 loop: CASLPGGYTGELFF. The CDR3 DNA is TGTGCCAGCCTTCCCGGTGGCTACACCGGGGAGCTGTTTTTT.

The gene calls are TRBV6-1 and TRBJ2-1; TRBD2 agrees at 13 bases. The CDR3 has 15 residues. Germline CDR1 reads MNHNS; CDR2 reads SASEGT. V was clipped by 9 bases and J by 9 bases; unmatched bases: 11. In DNA form, the CDR3 reads TGTGCCAGTTTAGCAGGACTAGCGGGAGACGGTGAGCAGTTCTTC. Amino acid sequence: CASLAGLAGDGEQFF.

Only a few counts were recorded for this clonotype. The chain is built from TRBV6-2 or TRBV6-3 and TRBJ2-1; 13 bases agree with TRBD2. V lost 6 bases and J lost 0; bases outside the gene matches: 8. CDR1 MNHEY and CDR2 SVGEGT come from the germline V gene. The CDR3 length is 18 residues. The CDR3 spells CASRAGLAGLSSYNEQFF. The CDR3 DNA sequence: TGTGCCAGCAGGGCGGGACTAGCGGGGCTAAGCTCCTACAATGAGCAGTTCTTC.

This clonotype has ten or more counts. The chain uses TRBV5-3 and TRBJ2-7, with D uncertain. TRBV5-3 is reported as an ORF; its role is uncertain. Trimming stripped 5 bases from V and 3 bases from J, with 21 bases between. The length of the CDR3 is 16 residues. The DNA for the CDR3 is TGTGCCAGAAGTCGCCGACTTCCCCGGCAGATCTACGAGCAGTACGTC. It translates to CARSRRLPRQIYEQYV.

With respect to this clonotype: A much larger clone differs by one base, so this may be a read error. The chain employs TRBV7-9 and TRBJ2-2; no definite D call. CDR3 length equals 15 residues. Germline V lookup: CDR1 SEHNR, CDR2 FQNEAQ (reference sequence). The CDR3 loop reads CASSLSFLNIGELFF. CDR3 DNA: TGTGCCAGCAGCTTAAGTTTTCTAAACATCGGGGAGCTGTTTTTT.